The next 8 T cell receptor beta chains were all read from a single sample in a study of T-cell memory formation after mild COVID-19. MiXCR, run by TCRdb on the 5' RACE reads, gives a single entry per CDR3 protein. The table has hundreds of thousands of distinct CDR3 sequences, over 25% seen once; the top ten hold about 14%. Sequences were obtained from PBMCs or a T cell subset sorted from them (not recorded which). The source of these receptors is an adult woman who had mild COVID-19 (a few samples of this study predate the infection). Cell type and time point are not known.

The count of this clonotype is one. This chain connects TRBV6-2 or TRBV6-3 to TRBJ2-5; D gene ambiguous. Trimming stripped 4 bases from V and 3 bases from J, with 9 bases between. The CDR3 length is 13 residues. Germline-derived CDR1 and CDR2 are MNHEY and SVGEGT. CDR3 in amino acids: CASSWTAEETQYF. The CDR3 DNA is TGTGCCAGCAGTTGGACGGCGGAAGAGACCCAGTACTTC.

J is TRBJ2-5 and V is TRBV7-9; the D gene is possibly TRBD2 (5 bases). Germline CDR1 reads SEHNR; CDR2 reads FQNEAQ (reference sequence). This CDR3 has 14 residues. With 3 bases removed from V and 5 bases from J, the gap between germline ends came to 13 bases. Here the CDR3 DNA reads TGTGCCAGCAGCTTGGAGGTCGGTAGCGAGACCCAGTACTTC. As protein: CASSLEVGSETQYF.

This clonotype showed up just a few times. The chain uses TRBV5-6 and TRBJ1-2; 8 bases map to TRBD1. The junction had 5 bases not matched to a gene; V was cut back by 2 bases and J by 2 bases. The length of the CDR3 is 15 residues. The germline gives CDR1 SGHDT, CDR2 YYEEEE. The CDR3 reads CASSFLRGRNYGYTF. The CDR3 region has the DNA TGTGCCAGCAGCTTTCTCAGGGGGCGCAACTATGGCTACACCTTC.

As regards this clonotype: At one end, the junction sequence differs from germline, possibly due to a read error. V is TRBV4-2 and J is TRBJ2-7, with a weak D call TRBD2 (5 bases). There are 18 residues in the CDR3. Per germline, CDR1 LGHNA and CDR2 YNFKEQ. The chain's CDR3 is CASSQESWAGGAPYEQYF. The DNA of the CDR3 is TGTGCTAGCAGCCAAGAGAGTTGGGCGGGCGGAGCACCCTACGAGCAGTACTTC.

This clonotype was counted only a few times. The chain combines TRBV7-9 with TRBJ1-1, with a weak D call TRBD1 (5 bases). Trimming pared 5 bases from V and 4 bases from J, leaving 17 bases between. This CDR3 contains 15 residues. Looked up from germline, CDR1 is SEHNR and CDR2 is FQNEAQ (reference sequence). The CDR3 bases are TGTGCCAGCAGCATCGGGACGGGCTCGACCACTGAAGCTTTCTTT. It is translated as CASSIGTGSTTEAFF.

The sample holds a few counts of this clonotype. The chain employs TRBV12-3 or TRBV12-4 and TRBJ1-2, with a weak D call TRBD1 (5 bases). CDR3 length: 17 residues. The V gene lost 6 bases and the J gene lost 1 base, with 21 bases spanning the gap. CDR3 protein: CASRHLRDSVYNYGYTF. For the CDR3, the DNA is TGTGCCAGCAGACACCTGAGAGACAGCGTCTATAACTATGGCTACACCTTC.

CDR3 loop: CASRDPARTASRGGEQFF. The CDR3 DNA reads as TGTGCCAGCAGGGACCCCGCCCGGACTGCGAGCCGTGGGGGAGAGCAGTTCTTC. The chain joins TRBV7-8 to TRBJ2-1; the D call may be TRBD1 or TRBD2 (5 bases each). Germline lookup yields CDR1 SGHVS and CDR2 FQNEAQ. Trimming stripped 6 bases from V and 10 bases from J, with 31 bases between. The CDR3 extends over 18 amino acids.

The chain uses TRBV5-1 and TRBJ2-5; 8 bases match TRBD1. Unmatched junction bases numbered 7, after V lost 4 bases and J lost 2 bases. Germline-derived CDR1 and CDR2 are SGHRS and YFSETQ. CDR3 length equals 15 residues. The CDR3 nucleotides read TGCGCCAGCAGCCGTGGGACAGGTGGACAAGAGACCCAGTACTTC. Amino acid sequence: CASSRGTGGQETQYF.